These T cell receptor beta chains were read from a single sample in a study of blood T cell repertoires in COVID-19. The table came from immunoSEQ multiplex PCR; TCRdb's copy has only in-frame clones and leaves some out. The repertoire holds 200,000 to 300,000 clones, with roughly 82% as singletons. Sequenced: peripheral blood. These receptors were taken from a woman aged 80 or over with COVID-19, enrolled during active disease. Each CDR3 is given with its conserved first and last residue. The D gene is left open where the match is weak. Clone size is given for some rows only: seen once, a few or many times, or a class if the clone is expanded.

clone_size,j_call,v_call,d_call,cdr3_aa,cdr3_nt
.,TRBJ1-5,TRBV18,TRBD1,CASSPGQNQPQHF,TGTGCCAGCTCACCGGGACAGAATCAGCCCCAGCATTTT
.,TRBJ2-2,TRBV10-3,.,CAISELAAGELFF,TGTGCCATCAGTGAGTTAGCCGCCGGGGAGCTGTTTTTT
.,TRBJ2-5,TRBV10-3,.,CAISESSGETQYF,TGTGCCATCAGTGAGTCAAGCGGAGAGACCCAGTACTTC
.,TRBJ1-3,TRBV7-2,.,CASSLGDTLSGNTIYF,TGTGCCAGCAGCTTAGGGGACACTCTCTCTGGAAACACCATATATTTT
.,TRBJ1-2,TRBV5-1,.,CASSGGDGHYGYTF,TGCGCCAGCAGCGGGGGGGACGGTCACTATGGCTACACCTTC
.,TRBJ1-1,TRBV6-2/TRBV6-3,.,CASSFAANTEAFF,TGTGCCAGCAGTTTCGCGGCGAACACTGAAGCTTTCTTT
.,TRBJ2-7,TRBV6-5,TRBD1,CASKRGQGRYEQYF,TGTGCCAGCAAACGAGGACAGGGGCGGTACGAGCAGTACTTC
.,TRBJ1-2,TRBV7-2,.,CASSLGLGAQIGGYTF,TGTGCCAGCAGCTTAGGCCTGGGGGCGCAGATCGGTGGCTACACCTTC
.,TRBJ2-3,TRBV5-1,.,CASSLAGGEADTQYF,TGCGCCAGCAGCTTGGCGGGGGGCGAGGCAGATACGCAGTATTTT
many,TRBJ1-1,TRBV3-1/TRBV3-2,TRBD1,CASSRQGKNTEAFF,TGTGCCAGCAGCCGACAGGGGAAGAACACTGAAGCTTTCTTT
.,TRBJ1-2,TRBV3-1/TRBV3-2,.,CASSQDSVDRRYGYTF,TGTGCCAGCAGCCAAGATTCCGTTGACAGACGCTATGGCTACACCTTC
.,TRBJ2-2,TRBV11-3,.,CASSLVGGDGATNTGELFF,TGTGCCAGCAGCTTAGTGGGAGGAGATGGGGCCACGAACACCGGGGAGCTGTTTTTT
few,TRBJ1-1,TRBV5-1,.,CASSPIVNTEAFF,TGCGCCAGCTCCCCAATAGTGAACACTGAAGCTTTCTTT
.,TRBJ2-2,TRBV5-1,.,CASSWGTGNTGELFF,TGCGCCAGCAGCTGGGGAACAGGGAACACCGGGGAGCTGTTTTTT
.,TRBJ1-1,TRBV9,.,CASSPRVLFNTEAFF,TGTGCCAGCAGCCCCCGGGTCCTTTTCAACACTGAAGCTTTCTTT
.,TRBJ1-6,TRBV27,.,CASSLGGPSPLHF,TGTGCCAGCAGTTTAGGGGGCCCTTCACCCCTCCACTTT
once,TRBJ1-2,TRBV18,TRBD1,CASSPLGQGAYGYTF,TGTGCCAGCTCACCCCTAGGACAGGGGGCGTATGGCTACACCTTC
.,TRBJ1-4,TRBV28,TRBD1,CASSTPPTGNEKLFF,TGTGCCAGCAGTACGCCGCCGACAGGGAATGAAAAACTGTTTTTT
.,TRBJ1-1,TRBV30,.,CAWSLDARGRAFF,TGTGCCTGGAGCCTAGACGCCAGGGGCAGGGCTTTCTTT
.,TRBJ2-1,TRBV5-1,TRBD2,CASSLDVSGERRFF,TGCGCCAGCAGCTTGGATGTTAGCGGGGAGAGACGGTTCTTC
few,TRBJ1-5,TRBV3-1/TRBV3-2,.,CASSQEGSNQPQHF,TGTGCCAGCAGCCAAGAGGGCAGCAATCAGCCCCAGCATTTT
.,TRBJ1-5,TRBV6-4,.,CASSGTNSNQPQHF,TGTGCCAGCAGTGGGACAAATAGCAATCAGCCCCAGCATTTT
.,TRBJ2-7,TRBV30,TRBD1,CAWSFTGGYEQYF,TGTGCCTGGAGTTTTACAGGGGGGTACGAGCAGTACTTC
once,TRBJ2-7,TRBV7-2,.,CASSWRGHSYEQYF,TGTGCCAGCAGCTGGCGGGGGCACTCCTACGAGCAGTACTTC
.,TRBJ1-5,TRBV7-9,.,CASSPGGDQPQHF,TGTGCCAGCAGCCCGGGGGGGGATCAGCCCCAGCATTTT